Included here is one T cell receptor beta chain sequence, with context. Antigen: not known. Trimming left V 3 bases short and J 0 bases short, with 5 bases between. This CDR3 spans 14 amino acids. CDR1 and CDR2 (germline): SEHNR, FQNEAQ (reference sequence). With 60 Vbeta and 13 Jbeta primers, the PCR was carried out. Sequencing used immunoSEQ multiplex PCR; TCRdb keeps in-frame clones, though not all of them. The table includes around 130,000 clones, approximately 82% detected once. This record comes from a study of cytomegalovirus exposure and HLA in healthy donors. General study findings and limits: Some public TCRs appeared in many individuals, while most sequences were rare. Differences between HLA loci emerged in a later analysis of TCR association rates, with DRB1 most and HLA-C fewest. The authors listed around 150 TCR beta chains as cytomegalovirus-associated.

The chain is built from TRBV7-9 and TRBJ1-4; D gene ambiguous. This TCR came from a boy younger than 10 in good health and CMV-seronegative. Sequencing input: PBMCs. The chain's CDR3 is CASSFRATNEKLFF. DNA for the CDR3: TGTGCCAGCAGCTTTCGGGCAACTAATGAAAAACTGTTTTTT. Looking up the rest from reference TRBV7-9 and TRBJ1-4 gives the full variable domain: DTGVSQNPRHKITKRGQNVTFRCDPISEHNRLYWYRQTLGQGPEFLTYFQNEAQLEKSRLLSDRFSAERPKGSFSTLEIQRTEQGDSAMYLCASSFRATNEKLFFGSGTQLSVL.